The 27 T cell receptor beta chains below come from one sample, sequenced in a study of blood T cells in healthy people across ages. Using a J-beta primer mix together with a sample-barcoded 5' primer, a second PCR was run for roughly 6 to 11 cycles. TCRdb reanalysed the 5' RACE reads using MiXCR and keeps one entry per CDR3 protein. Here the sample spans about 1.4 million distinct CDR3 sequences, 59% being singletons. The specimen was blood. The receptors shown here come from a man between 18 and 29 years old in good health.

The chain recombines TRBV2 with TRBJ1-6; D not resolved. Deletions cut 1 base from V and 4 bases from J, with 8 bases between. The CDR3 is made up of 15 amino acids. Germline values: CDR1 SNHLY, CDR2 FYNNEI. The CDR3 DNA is TGTGCCAGCAGTGAAGGCCTGTTTTATAATTCACCCCTCCACTTT. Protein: CASSEGLFYNSPLHF.

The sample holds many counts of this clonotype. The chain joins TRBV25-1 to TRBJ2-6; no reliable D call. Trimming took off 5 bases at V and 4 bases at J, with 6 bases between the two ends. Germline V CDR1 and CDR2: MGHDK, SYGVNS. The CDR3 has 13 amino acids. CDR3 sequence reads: CASSFPGANVLTF. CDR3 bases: TGTGCCAGCAGTTTTCCCGGGGCCAACGTCCTGACTTTC.

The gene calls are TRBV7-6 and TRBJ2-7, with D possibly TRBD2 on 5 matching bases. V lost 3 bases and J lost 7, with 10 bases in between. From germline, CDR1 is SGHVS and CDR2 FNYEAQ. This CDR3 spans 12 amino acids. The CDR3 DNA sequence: TGTGCCAGCAGCTTCTCCGGGGAAGAGCAGTACTTC. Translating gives CASSFSGEEQYF.

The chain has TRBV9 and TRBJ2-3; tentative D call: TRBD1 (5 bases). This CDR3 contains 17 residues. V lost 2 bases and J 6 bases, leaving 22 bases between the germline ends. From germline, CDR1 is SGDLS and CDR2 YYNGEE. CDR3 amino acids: CASSVRNTPPYRDTQYF. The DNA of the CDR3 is TGTGCCAGCAGCGTCCGTAACACCCCACCCTACAGGGATACGCAGTATTTT.

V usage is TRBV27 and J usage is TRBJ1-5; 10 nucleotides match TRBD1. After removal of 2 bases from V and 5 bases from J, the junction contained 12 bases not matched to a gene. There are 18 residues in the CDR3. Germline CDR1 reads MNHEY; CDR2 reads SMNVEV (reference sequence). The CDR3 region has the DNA TGTGCCAGCAGTTTACCGGACAGGGGGAAACGGAAGGATCAGCCCCAGCATTTT. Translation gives CASSLPDRGKRKDQPQHF.

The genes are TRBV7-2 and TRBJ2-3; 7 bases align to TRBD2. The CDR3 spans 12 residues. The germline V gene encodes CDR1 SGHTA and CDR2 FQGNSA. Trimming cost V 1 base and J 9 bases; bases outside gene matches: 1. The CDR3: CASSLGAGTQYF. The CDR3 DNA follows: TGTGCCAGCAGCTTAGGAGCGGGGACGCAGTATTTT.

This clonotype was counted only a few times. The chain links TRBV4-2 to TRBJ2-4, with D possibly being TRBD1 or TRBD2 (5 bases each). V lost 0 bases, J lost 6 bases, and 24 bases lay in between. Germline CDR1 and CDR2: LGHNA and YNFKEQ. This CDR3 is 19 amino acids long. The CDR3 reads CASSQDLSRSSGRVNIQYF. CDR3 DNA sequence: TGTGCCAGCAGCCAAGATTTAAGTAGGTCGTCAGGGCGGGTAAACATTCAGTACTTC.

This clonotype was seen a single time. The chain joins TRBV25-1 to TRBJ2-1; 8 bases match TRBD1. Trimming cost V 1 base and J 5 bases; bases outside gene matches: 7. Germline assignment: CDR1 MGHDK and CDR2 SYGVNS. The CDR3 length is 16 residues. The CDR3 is CASSEFRQGIHNEQFF. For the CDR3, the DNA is TGTGCCAGCAGTGAATTCAGACAGGGGATCCACAATGAGCAGTTCTTC.

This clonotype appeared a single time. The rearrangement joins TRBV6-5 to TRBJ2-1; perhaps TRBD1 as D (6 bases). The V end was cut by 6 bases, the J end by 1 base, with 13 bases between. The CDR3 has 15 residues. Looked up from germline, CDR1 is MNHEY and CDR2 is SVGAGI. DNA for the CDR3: TGTGCCAGCAGGTGTTCAGGGGATTCCTACAATGAGCAGTTCTTC. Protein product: CASRCSGDSYNEQFF.

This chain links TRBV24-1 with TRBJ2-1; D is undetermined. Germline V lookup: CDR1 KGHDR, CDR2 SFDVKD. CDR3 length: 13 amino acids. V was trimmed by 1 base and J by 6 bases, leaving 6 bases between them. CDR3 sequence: CATSDFRRNEQFF. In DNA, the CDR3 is TGTGCCACCAGTGATTTCCGACGCAATGAGCAGTTCTTC.

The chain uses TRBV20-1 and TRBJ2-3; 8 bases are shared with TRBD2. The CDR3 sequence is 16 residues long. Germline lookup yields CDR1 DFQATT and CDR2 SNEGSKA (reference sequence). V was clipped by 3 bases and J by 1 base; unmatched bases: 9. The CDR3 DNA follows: TGCAGTGCTAGCCGTGTCACGGGAGGGCGCACAGATACGCAGTATTTT. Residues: CSASRVTGGRTDTQYF.

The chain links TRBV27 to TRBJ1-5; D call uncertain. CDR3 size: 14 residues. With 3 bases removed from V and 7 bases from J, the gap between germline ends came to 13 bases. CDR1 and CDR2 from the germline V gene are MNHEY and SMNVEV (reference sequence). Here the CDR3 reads CASSLDGFGQPQHF. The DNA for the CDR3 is TGTGCCAGCAGTTTGGACGGGTTCGGGCAGCCCCAGCATTTT.

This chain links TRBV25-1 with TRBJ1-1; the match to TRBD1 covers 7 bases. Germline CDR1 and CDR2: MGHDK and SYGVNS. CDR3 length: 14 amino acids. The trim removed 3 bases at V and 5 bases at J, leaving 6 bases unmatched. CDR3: CASSDRQGVTEAFF. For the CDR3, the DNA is TGTGCCAGCAGTGATCGACAGGGAGTGACTGAAGCTTTCTTT.

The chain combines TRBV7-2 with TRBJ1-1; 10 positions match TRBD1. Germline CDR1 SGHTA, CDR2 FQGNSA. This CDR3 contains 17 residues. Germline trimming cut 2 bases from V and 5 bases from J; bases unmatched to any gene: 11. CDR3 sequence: CASSLFPGQGLGTEAFF. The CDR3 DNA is TGTGCCAGCAGCTTATTTCCGGGACAGGGGTTGGGTACTGAAGCTTTCTTT.

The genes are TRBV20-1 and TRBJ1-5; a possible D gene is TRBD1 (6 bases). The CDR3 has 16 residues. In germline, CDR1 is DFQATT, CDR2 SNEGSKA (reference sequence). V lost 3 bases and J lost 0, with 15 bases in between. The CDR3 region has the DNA TGCAGTGCTAGGGAGACAGGAAGTTATAGCAATCAGCCCCAGCATTTT. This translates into CSARETGSYSNQPQHF.

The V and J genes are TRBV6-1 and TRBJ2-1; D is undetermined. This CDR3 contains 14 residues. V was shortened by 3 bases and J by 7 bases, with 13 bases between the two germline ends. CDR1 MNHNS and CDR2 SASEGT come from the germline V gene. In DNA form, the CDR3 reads TGTGCCAGCAGTGAGCTCTCTTTGGGGAATGAGCAGTTCTTC. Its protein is CASSELSLGNEQFF.

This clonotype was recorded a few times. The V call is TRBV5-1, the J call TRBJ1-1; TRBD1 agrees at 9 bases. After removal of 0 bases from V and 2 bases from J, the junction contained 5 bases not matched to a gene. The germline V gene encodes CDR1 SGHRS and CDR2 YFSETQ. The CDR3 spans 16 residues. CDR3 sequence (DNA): TGCGCCAGCAGCTTGGGATGGGACAGGGTCAACACTGAAGCTTTCTTT. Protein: CASSLGWDRVNTEAFF.

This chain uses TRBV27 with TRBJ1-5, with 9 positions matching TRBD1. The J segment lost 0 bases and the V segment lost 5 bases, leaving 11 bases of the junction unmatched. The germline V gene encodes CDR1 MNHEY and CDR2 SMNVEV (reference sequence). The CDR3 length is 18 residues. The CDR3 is CASSPPTGGGDSNQPQHF. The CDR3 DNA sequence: TGTGCCAGCAGTCCTCCGACAGGGGGTGGGGATAGCAATCAGCCCCAGCATTTT.

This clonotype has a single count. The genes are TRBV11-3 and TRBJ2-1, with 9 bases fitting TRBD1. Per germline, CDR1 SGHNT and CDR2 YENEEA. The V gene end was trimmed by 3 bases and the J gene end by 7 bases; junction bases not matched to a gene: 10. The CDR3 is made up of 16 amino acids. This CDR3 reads CASSFGQGIPGNEQFF. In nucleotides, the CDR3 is TGTGCCAGCAGCTTTGGACAGGGGATCCCTGGGAATGAGCAGTTCTTC. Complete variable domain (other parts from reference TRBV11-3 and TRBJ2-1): EAGVVQSPRYKIIEKKQPVAFWCNPISGHNTLYWYLQNLGQGPELLIRYENEEAVDDSQLPKDRFSAERLKGVDSTLKIQPAELGDSAVYLCASSFGQGIPGNEQFFGPGTRLTVL.

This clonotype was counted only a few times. The CDR3 reads CASSKTVYEQYF. The DNA for the CDR3 is TGTGCCAGCAGCAAGACAGTCTACGAGCAGTACTTC. V gene TRBV7-9 combines with J gene TRBJ2-7, with D perhaps TRBD1 (5 bases). CDR1 SEHNR and CDR2 FQNEAQ come from the germline V gene (reference sequence). Trimming took 5 bases from V and 3 from J, leaving 8 bases between them. The CDR3 runs to 12 residues.

CDR3 in amino acids: CATSRAGAAFGYTF. CDR3 sequence (DNA): TGTGCCACCAGCCGAGCGGGGGCCGCTTTTGGCTACACCTTC. The J gene is TRBJ1-2, the V gene TRBV15; a possible D gene is TRBD1 (6 bases). Germline values: CDR1 LNHNV, CDR2 YYDKDF (reference sequence). Deletions cut 5 bases from V and 7 bases from J, with 17 bases between. There are 14 residues in the CDR3.

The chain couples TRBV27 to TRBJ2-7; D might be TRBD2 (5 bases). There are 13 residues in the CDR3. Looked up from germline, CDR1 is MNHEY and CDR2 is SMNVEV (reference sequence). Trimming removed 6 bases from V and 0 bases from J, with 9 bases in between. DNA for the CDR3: TGTGCCAGCAGGTACAGCGGCTCCTACGAGCAGTACTTC. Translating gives CASRYSGSYEQYF.

The CDR3 region is CASSHLSDEQYF. In DNA, the CDR3 is TGTGCCAGCAGCCATCTTAGCGACGAGCAGTACTTC. The chain is built from TRBV3-1 and TRBJ2-5, with a weak D call TRBD2 (5 bases). Judging by the DNA end, TRBJ2-7 fits better; the J call may be wrong. The CDR3 sequence is 12 residues long. The germline CDR1 and CDR2 sequences are LGHDT and YNNKEL (reference sequence).

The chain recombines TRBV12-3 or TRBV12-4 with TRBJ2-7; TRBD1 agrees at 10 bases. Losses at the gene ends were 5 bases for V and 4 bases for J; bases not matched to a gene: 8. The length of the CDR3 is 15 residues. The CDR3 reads CASSDRGQGVYEQYF. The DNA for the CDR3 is TGTGCCAGCAGTGACCGCGGACAGGGGGTTTACGAGCAGTACTTC.

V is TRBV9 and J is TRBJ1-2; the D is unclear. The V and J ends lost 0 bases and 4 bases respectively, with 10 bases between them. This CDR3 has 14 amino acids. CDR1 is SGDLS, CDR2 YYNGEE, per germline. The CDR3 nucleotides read TGTGCCAGCAGCGTAGAGAACACCTTCTATGGCTACACCTTC. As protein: CASSVENTFYGYTF.

The CDR3 nucleotides are TGTGCCAGCAGTTATCTTTCGAGGACAGATACGCAGTATTTT. Residues: CASSYLSRTDTQYF. The V and J genes are TRBV5-5 and TRBJ2-3; D is unresolved. CDR3 length: 14 amino acids. Per germline, CDR1 SGHKS and CDR2 YYEKEE (reference sequence). Trimming took off 5 bases at V and 3 bases at J, with 13 bases between the two ends.

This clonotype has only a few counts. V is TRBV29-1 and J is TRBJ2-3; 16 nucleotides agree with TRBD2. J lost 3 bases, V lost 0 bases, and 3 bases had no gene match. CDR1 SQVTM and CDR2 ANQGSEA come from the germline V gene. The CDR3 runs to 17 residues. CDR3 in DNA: TGCAGCGTTGAAGAGGGACTAGCGGGGGGGTTTACAGATACGCAGTATTTT. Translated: CSVEEGLAGGFTDTQYF.